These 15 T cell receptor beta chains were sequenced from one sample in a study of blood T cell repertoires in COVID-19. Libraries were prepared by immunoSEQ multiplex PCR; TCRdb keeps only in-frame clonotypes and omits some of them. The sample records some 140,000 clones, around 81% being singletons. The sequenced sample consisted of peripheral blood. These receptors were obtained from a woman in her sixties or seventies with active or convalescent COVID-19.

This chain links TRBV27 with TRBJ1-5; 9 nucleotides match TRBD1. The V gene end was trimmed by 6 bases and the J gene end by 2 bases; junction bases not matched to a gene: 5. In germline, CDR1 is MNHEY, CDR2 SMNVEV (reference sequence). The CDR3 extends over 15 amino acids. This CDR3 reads CASSGTGYGNQPQHF. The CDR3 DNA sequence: TGTGCCAGCAGCGGGACAGGGTATGGCAATCAGCCCCAGCATTTT.

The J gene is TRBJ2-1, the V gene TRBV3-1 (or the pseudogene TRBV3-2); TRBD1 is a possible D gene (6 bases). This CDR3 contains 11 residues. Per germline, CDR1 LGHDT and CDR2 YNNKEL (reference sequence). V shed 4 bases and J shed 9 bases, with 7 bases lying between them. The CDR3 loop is CASSRGREQFF. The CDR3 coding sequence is TGTGCCAGCAGCCGGGGGCGTGAGCAGTTCTTC.

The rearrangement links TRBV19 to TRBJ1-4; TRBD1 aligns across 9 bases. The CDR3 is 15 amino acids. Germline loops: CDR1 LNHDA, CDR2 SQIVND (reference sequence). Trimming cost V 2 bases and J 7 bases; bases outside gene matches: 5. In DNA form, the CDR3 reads TGTGCCAGTAGTATATTGGGGACAGGGACTGAAAAACTGTTTTTT. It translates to CASSILGTGTEKLFF.

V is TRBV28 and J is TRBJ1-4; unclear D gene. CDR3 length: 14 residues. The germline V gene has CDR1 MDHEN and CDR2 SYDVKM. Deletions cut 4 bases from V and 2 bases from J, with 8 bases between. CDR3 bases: TGTGCCAGCAGTTCCACCGGGACTAATGAAAAACTGTTTTTT. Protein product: CASSSTGTNEKLFF.

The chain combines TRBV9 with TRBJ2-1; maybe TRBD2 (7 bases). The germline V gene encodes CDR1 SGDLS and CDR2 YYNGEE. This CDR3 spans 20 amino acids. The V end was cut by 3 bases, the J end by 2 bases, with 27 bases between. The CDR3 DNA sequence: TGTGCCAGCAGCGCACCCCGGGGGGCCCAGCCCGACAGCACCTACAATGAGCAGTTCTTC. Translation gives CASSAPRGAQPDSTYNEQFF.

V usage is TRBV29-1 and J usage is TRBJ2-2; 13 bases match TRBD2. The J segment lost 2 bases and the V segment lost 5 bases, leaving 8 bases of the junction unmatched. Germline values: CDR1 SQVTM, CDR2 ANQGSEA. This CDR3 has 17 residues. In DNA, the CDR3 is TGCAGCGTTCGACTAGCGGGAGGCCGTGTAAACACCGGGGAGCTGTTTTTT. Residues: CSVRLAGGRVNTGELFF.

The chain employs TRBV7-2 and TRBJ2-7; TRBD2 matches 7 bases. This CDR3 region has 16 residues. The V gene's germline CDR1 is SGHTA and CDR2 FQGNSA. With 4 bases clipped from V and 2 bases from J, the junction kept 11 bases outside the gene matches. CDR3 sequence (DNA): TGTGCCAGCAGCTCAAGACGCCCGGGAGGAGCCTACGAGCAGTACTTC. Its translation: CASSSRRPGGAYEQYF.

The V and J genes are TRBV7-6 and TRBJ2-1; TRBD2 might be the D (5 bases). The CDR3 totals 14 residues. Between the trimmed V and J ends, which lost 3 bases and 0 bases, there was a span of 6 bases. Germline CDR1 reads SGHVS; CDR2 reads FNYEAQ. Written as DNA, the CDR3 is TGTGCCAGCAGCTTCCTAGCCTCCTACAATGAGCAGTTCTTC. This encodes CASSFLASYNEQFF.

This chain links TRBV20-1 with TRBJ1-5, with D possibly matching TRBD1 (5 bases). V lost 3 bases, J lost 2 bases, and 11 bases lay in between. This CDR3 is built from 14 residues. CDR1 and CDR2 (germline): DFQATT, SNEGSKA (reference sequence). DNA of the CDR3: TGCAGTGCTAGTCTAGGACATGGCAATCAGCCCCAGCATTTT. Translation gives CSASLGHGNQPQHF.

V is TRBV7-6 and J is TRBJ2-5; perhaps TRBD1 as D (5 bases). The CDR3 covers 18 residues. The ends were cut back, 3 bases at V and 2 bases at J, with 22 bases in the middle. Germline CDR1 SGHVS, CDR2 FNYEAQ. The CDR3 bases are TGTGCCAGCAGCTTCCCCCTCCTTCAGGGCGAGAGGCAAGAGACCCAGTACTTC. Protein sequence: CASSFPLLQGERQETQYF.

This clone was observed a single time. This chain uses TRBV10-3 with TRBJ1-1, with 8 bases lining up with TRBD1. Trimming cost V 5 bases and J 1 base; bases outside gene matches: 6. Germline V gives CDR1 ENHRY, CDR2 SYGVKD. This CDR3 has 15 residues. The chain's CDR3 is CAISPYRGENTEAFF. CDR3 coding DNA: TGTGCCATCAGTCCGTACAGGGGGGAGAACACTGAAGCTTTCTTT.

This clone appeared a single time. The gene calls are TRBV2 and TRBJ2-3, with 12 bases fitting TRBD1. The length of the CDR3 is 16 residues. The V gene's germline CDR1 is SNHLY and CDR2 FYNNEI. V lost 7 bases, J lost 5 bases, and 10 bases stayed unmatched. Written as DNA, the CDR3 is TGTGCCAGCACCTACCTGGGACAGGGGGCAGGAGATACGCAGTATTTT. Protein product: CASTYLGQGAGDTQYF.

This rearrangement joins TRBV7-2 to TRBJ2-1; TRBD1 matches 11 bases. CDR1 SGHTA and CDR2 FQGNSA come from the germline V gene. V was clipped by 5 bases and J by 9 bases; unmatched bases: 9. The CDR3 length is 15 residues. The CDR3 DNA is TGTGCCAGCAGCCCCTGGGACAGGGGGTATAGTGAGCAGTTCTTC. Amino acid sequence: CASSPWDRGYSEQFF.

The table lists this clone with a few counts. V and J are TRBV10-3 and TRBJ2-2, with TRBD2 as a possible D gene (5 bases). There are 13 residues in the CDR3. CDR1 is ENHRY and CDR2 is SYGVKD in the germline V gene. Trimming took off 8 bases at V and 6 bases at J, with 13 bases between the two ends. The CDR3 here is CAIRTGTAGELFF. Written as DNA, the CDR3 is TGTGCCATCCGGACTGGAACGGCCGGGGAGCTGTTTTTT.

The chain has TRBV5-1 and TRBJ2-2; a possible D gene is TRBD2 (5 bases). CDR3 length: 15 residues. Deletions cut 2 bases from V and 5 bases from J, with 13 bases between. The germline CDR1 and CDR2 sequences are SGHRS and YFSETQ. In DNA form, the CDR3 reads TGCGCCAGCAGCTTCTCGGACGGGGTTACCGGGGAGCTGTTTTTT. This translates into CASSFSDGVTGELFF.